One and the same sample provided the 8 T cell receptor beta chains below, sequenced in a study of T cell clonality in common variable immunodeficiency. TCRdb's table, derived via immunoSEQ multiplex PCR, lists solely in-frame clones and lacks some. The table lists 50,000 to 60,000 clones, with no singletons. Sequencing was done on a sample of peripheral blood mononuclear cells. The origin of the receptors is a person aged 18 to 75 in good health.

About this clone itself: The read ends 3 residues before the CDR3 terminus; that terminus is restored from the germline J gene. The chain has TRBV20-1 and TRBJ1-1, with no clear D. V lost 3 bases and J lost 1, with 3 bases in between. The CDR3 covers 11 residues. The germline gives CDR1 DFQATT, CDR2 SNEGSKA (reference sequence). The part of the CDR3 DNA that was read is TGCAGTGCTAGCCAGAACACTGAA. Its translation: CSASQNTE. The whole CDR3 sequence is CSASQNTEAFF.

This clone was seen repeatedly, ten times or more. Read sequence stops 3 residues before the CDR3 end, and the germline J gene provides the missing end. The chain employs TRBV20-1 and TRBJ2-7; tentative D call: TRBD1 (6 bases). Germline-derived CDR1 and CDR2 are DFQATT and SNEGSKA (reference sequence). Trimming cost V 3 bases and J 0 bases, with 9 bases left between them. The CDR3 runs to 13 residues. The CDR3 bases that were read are TGCAGTGCTAGGGACAGCTCCTCCTACGAG. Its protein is CSARDSSSYE. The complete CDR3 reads CSARDSSSYEQYF.

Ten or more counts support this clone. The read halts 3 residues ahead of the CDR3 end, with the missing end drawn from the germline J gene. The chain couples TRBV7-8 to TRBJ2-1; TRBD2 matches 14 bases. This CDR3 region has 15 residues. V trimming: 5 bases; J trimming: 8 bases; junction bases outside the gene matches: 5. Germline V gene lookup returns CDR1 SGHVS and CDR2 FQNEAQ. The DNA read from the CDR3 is TGTGCCAGCAGCCTGGGACTAGCGGGAGTCGATGAG. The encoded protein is CASSLGLAGVDE. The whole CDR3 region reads CASSLGLAGVDEQFF.

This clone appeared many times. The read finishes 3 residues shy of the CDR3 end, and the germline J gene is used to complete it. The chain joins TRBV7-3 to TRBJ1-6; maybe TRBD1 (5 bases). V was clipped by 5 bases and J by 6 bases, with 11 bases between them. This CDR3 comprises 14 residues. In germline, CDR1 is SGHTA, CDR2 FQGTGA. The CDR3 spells CASSIGRANSPLHF. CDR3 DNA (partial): TGTGCCAGCAGCATAGGCAGGGCTAATTCACCC.

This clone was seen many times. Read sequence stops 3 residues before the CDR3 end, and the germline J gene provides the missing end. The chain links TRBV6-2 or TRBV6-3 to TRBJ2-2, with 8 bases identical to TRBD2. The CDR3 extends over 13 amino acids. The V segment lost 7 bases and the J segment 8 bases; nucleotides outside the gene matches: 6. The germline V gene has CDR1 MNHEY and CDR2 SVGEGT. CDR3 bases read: TGTGCCAGCAATCTCGGACTAGCAGGGGAG. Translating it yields CASNLGLAGE. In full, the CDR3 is CASNLGLAGELFF.

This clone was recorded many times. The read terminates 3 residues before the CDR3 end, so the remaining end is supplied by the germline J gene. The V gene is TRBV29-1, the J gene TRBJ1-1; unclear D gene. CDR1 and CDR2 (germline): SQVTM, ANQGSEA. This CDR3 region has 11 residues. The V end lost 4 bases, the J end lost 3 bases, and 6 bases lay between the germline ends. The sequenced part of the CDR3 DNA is TGCAGCGTTGCCGGGGACACTGAA. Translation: CSVAGDTE. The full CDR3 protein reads CSVAGDTEAFF.

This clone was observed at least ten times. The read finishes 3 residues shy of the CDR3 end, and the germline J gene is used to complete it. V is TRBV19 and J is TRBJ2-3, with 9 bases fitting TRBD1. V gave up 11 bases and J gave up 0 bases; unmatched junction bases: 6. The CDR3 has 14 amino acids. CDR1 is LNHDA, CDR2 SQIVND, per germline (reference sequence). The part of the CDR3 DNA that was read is TGTGCCGCCTCGGACAGGGGAAGCACAGATACG. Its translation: CAASDRGSTDT. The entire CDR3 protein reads CAASDRGSTDTQYF.

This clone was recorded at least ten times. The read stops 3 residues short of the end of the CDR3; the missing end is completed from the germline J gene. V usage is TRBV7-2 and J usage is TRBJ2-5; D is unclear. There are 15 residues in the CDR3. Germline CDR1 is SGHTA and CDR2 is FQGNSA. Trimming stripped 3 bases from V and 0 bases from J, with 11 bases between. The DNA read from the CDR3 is TGTGCCAGCAGCTTGCTGGCGGATAACCAAGAGACC. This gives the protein CASSLLADNQET. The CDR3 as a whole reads CASSLLADNQETQYF. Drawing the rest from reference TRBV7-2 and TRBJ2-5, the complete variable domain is GAGVSQSPSNKVTEKGKDVELRCDPISGHTALYWYRQSLGQGLEFLIYFQGNSAPDKSGLPSDRFSAERTGGSVSTLTIQRTQQEDSAVYLCASSLLADNQETQYFGPGTRLLVL.